These T cell receptor beta chains were read from a single sample in a study of Ad26.COV2.S vaccination and SARS-CoV-2 variants. Using immunoSEQ multiplex PCR, the repertoire was profiled, and TCRdb retains in-frame clones only, with some absent. The sample shows about 240,000 clones, roughly 90% of them seen only once. The sequencing used peripheral blood, collected in a trial of Ad26.COV2.S vaccine versus placebo. Receptors originate from a person between 18 and 65 years old who received the Ad26.COV2.S COVID-19 vaccine or a placebo. Each CDR3 is given with its conserved first and last residue. A D gene is named only where the DNA matches it firmly. Where a row states a size, it is once, few, many or the class of an expanded clone; other rows omit it.

. | . | 14 | TRBJ2-3 | TRBV9 | TGTGCCAGCAGCGTAGCACCGGGCACAGATACGCAGTATTTT | CASSVAPGTDTQYF
. | TRBD2 | 16 | TRBJ2-3 | TRBV24-1 | TGTGCCACCAGTGATTTGAGCGGGACCGGGATGGATACGCAGTATTTT | CATSDLSGTGMDTQYF
. | TRBD1 | 14 | TRBJ2-3 | TRBV2 | TGTGCCATTCGGGACAGGGGGGGCACAGATACGCAGTATTTT | CAIRDRGGTDTQYF
. | TRBD2 | 15 | TRBJ2-7 | TRBV10-3 | TGTGCCATCAGTGGTGGAGCGGGATCAGGCTACGAGCAGTACTTC | CAISGGAGSGYEQYF
. | TRBD1 | 16 | TRBJ2-3 | TRBV6-5 | TGTGCCAGCAGTTCCAGTTGGGACAGGGGGCAAGATACGCAGTATTTT | CASSSSWDRGQDTQYF
once | . | 16 | TRBJ1-5 | TRBV2 | TGTGCCAGCAGTGAAGCGCTGCCGGGACCAGGTCAGCCCCAGCATTTT | CASSEALPGPGQPQHF
. | . | 13 | TRBJ2-7 | TRBV30 | TGTGCCTGGAGTGCAACCCCGGGGTACGAGCAGTACTTC | CAWSATPGYEQYF
. | . | 16 | TRBJ1-1 | TRBV27 | TGTGCCAGCAGTTTTAGTGGGGTCCTCATGAACACTGAAGCTTTCTTT | CASSFSGVLMNTEAFF
. | TRBD1 | 17 | TRBJ2-5 | TRBV11-2 | TGTGCCAGCAGCTTAGCCCCTGCAGGGGGCTTAGGAGAGACCCAGTACTTC | CASSLAPAGGLGETQYF
once | TRBD1 | 16 | TRBJ2-1 | TRBV24-1 | TGTGCCACCAGTGAGCGGGACAGGGGAGTCTACAATGAGCAGTTCTTC | CATSERDRGVYNEQFF
. | . | 17 | TRBJ1-2 | TRBV11-2 | TGTGCCAGCAGAGGCCTCCACACTGCGAGAGCTAACTATGGCTACACCTTC | CASRGLHTARANYGYTF
. | . | 15 | TRBJ2-6 | TRBV7-8 | TGTGCCGGCGGGACACCTGACCTGGGGGCCAACGTCCTGACTTTC | CAGGTPDLGANVLTF
. | TRBD1 | 13 | TRBJ2-7 | TRBV10-3 | TGTGCCACCGCCCGGGACAGTTCCTACGAGCAGTACTTC | CATARDSSYEQYF
. | TRBD2 | 15 | TRBJ2-3 | TRBV27 | TGTGCCAGCAGTTATACTAGCGGGGCGACAGATACGCAGTATTTT | CASSYTSGATDTQYF
few | TRBD2 | 18 | TRBJ2-1 | TRBV3-1/TRBV3-2 | TGTGCCAGCAGCCAAGATAGGGCTAGCGGGATCCCCTACAATGAGCAGTTCTTC | CASSQDRASGIPYNEQFF
. | . | 14 | TRBJ1-6 | TRBV14 | TGTGCCAGCAGCCAGGGGGCGAGGCATTCACCCCTCCACTTT | CASSQGARHSPLHF
once | . | 11 | TRBJ1-4 | TRBV29-1 | TGCAGCTTACGGCAGGGCGAAAAACTGTTTTTT | CSLRQGEKLFF